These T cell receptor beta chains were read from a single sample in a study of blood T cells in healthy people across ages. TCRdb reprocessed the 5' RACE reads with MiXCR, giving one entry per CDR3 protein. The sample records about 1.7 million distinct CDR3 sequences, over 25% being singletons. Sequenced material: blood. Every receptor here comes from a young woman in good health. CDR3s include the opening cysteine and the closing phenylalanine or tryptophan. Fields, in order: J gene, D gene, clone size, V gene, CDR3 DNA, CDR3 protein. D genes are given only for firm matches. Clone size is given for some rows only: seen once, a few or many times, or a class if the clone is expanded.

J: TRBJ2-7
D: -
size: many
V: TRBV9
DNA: TGTGCCAGCAGCGTAGAGCCAGGCCCCTACGAGCAGTACTTC
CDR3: CASSVEPGPYEQYF

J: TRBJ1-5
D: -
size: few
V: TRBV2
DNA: TGTGCCAGCAGTGAAGCGCTTCCTCGGGCCCAGCATTTT
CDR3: CASSEALPRAQHF

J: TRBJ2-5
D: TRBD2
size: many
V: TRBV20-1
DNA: TGCAGTGCTAGGACTAGCGGACCCCAAGAGACCCAGTACTTC
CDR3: CSARTSGPQETQYF

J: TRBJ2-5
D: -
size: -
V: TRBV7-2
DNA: TGTGCCAGCAGCTTAGGTGGCGCGGTAGGGGGGGAGACCCAGTACTTC
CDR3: CASSLGGAVGGETQYF

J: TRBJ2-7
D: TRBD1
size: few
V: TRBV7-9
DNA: TGTGCCAGCAGCTTAGGGGCTCGGGACAGAACAGCCCTCTCCTACGAGCAGTACTTC
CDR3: CASSLGARDRTALSYEQYF

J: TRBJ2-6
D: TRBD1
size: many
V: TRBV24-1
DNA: TGTGCCACCAGTGGGAGTTCAGGGGGCTCTGGGGCCAACGTCCTGACTTTC
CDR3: CATSGSSGGSGANVLTF

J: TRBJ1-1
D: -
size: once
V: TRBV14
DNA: TGTGCCAGCAGCCAAGTACTCGGGGGTGAAGCTTTCTTT
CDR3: CASSQVLGGEAFF

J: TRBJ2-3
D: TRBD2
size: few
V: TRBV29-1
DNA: TGCAGCGTTGTAACTAGCGGGAGTGAGGGTACGCAGTATTTT
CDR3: CSVVTSGSEGTQYF

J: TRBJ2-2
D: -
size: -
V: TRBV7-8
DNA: TGTGCCAGCAGCCATAGCAGGATTGGCGGGGAGCTGTTTTTT
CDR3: CASSHSRIGGELFF

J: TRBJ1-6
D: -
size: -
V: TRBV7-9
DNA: TGTGCCAGCAGCTTTAGAGATTTACCCCTCCACTTT
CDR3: CASSFRDLPLHF

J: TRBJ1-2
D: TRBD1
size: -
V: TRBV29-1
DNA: TGCAGCGCCGCAGCCAGGGGGGATAAATCCTATGGCTACACCTTC
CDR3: CSAAARGDKSYGYTF

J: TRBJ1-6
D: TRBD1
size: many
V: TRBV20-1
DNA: TGCAGTGCTAGAGATCGGGCAGGGGGGATCTATAATTCACCCCTCCACTTT
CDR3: CSARDRAGGIYNSPLHF

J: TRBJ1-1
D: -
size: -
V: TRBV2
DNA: TGTGCCACGGGGGCGTTAAGGGGAGCGGCTGAAGCTTTCTTT
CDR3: CATGALRGAAEAFF

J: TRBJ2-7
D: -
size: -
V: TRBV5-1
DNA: TGCGCCAGCAGCTTGTGGGTAGGGGCCACCTACGAGCAGTACTTC
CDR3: CASSLWVGATYEQYF

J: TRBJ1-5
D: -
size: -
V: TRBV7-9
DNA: TGTGCCAGCAGCTTAGGGGCCACCCATCAGCCCCGGCATTTT
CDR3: CASSLGATHQPRHF

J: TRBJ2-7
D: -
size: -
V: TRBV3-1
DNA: TGTGCCAGCAGCCCCACGGCTAGGTACGAGCAGTACTTC
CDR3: CASSPTARYEQYF

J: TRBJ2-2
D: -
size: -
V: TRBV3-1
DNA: TGTGCCAGCAGCCAAGTGGGATGGAACGCGGGACCGTCCCCGGACACCGGGGAGCTGTTTTTT
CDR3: CASSQVGWNAGPSPDTGELFF

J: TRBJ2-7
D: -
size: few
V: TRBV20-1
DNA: TGCAGTGCTAGAGTCGGGACAACCTACGAGCAGTACTTC
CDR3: CSARVGTTYEQYF

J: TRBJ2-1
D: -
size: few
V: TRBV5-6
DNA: TGTGCCAGCAGCTTGGCTGGGGGGAAGAGGAATGAGCAGTTCTTC
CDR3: CASSLAGGKRNEQFF

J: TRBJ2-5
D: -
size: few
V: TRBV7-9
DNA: TGTGCCAGCAGCCCCCCATGGGGCGGGACCCAGTACTTC
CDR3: CASSPPWGGTQYF

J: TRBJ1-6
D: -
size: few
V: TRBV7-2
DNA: TGTGCCAGCAGCCCGGTCCCCTCACCCCTCCACTTT
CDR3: CASSPVPSPLHF

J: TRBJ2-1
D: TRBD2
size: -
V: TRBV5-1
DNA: TGCGCCAGCAGCCCGGGCGGGAGCTTGATGGGAGAGTTCTTC
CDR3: CASSPGGSLMGEFF

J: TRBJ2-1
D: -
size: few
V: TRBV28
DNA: TGTGCCAGCAGTCCCCTGTTCGCTCCTTTGGAGCAGTTCTTC
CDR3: CASSPLFAPLEQFF

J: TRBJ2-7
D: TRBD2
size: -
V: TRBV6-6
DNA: TGTGCCACGCGGACGGGAATAGCGGGAGCGGCCTACGAGCAGTACTTC
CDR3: CATRTGIAGAAYEQYF

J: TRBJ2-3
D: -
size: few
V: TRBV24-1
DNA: TGTGCCACCAGTGCACAGACAGCTACTACTCACATGTATACGCAGTATTTT
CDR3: CATSAQTATTHMYTQYF

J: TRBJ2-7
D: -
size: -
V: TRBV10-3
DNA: TGTGCCACCCGAGGGCTTTCCGACTCCTACGAGCAGTACTTC
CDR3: CATRGLSDSYEQYF

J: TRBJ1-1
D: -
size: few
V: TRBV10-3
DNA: TGTGCCATGGGGGTCGGGGGGAACACTGAAGCTTTCTTT
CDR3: CAMGVGGNTEAFF

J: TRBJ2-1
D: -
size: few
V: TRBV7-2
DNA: TGTGCCAGCACCATAACTGGGGCTAGCGACTTTCACAATGAGCAGTTCTTC
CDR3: CASTITGASDFHNEQFF

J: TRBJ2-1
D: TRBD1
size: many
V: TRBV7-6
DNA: TGTGCCAGCAGCTCCGCAGGGGGTAGCGATGAGCAGTTCTTC
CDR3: CASSSAGGSDEQFF

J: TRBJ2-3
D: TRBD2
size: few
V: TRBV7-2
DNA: TGTGCCAGCAGCTTGGGATACCGAATAGCGGGGCAGGCAGATACGCAGTATTTT
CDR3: CASSLGYRIAGQADTQYF

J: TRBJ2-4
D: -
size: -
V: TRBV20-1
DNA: TGCAGTGCTAAGACAGGTTTAGCCAAAAACATTCAGTACTTC
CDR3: CSAKTGLAKNIQYF

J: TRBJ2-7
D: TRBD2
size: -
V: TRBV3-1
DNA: TGTGCCAGCAGCGAAGGATTACTAGCGGGGATCTCCTACGAGCAGTACTTC
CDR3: CASSEGLLAGISYEQYF

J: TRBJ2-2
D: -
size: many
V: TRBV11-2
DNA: TGTGCCAGCAGCCCACAGGGAAAAGTGTACACCGGGGAGCTGTTTTTT
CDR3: CASSPQGKVYTGELFF

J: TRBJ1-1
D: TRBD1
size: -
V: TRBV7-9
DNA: TGTGCCAGCAGCTTACCCGGGGGACAGGGAGCTTTCTTT
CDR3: CASSLPGGQGAFF

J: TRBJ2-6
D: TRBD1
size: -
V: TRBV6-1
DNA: TGTGCCAGCAGTCAAGCCGGGACAGGGCCCTCTGGGGCCAACGTCCTGACTTTC
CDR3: CASSQAGTGPSGANVLTF

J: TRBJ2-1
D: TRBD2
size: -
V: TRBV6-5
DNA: TGTGCCAGCAGCTGGGCTAGCGGGGCCTACAATGTGCAGTTCTTC
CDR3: CASSWASGAYNVQFF

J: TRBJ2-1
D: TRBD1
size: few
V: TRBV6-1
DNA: TGTGCCAGCAGGGTAGACAGGGTGAACAATGAGCAGTTCTTC
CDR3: CASRVDRVNNEQFF

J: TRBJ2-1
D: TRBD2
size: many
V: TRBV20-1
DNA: TGCAGTGCCACTATAGCGGGGGGGTCTTGGGACGAGCAGTTCTTC
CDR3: CSATIAGGSWDEQFF

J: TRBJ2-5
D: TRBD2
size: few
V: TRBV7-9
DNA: TGTGCCAGCAGCCCCAGTGGGGCGGGGGGCCAAGAGACCCAGTACTTC
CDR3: CASSPSGAGGQETQYF

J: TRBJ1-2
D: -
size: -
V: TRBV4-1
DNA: TGCGCCAGCAGCCAAGTCCGGGGCAACTATGGCTACACCTTC
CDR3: CASSQVRGNYGYTF

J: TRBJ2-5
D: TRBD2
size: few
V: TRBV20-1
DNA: TGCAGTGCTAGGCCGGGACTAGCGGTCCAAGAGACCCAGTACTTC
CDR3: CSARPGLAVQETQYF

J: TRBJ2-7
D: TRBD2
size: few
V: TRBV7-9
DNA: TGTGCCAGCAGCCACACTAGCGGGAGTACCCTCGAGCAGTACTTC
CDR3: CASSHTSGSTLEQYF

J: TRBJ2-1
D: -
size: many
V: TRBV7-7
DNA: TGTGCCAGCAGCTTAGAGTCGGGGGAAGGATTAAATGAGCAGTTCTTC
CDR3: CASSLESGEGLNEQFF

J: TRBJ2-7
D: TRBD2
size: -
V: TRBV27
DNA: TGTGCCAGCAGGGGGGGGACTAGCGGGGGGGCGTCGGAGCAGTACTTC
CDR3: CASRGGTSGGASEQYF

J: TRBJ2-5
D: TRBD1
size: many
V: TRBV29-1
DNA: TGCAGCGTTGGGGCAGGGGGTCAAGAGACCCAGTACTTC
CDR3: CSVGAGGQETQYF

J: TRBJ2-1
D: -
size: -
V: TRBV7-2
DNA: TGTGCCAGCAGCTACCGGGACTGGTATGACAATGAGCAGTTCTTC
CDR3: CASSYRDWYDNEQFF